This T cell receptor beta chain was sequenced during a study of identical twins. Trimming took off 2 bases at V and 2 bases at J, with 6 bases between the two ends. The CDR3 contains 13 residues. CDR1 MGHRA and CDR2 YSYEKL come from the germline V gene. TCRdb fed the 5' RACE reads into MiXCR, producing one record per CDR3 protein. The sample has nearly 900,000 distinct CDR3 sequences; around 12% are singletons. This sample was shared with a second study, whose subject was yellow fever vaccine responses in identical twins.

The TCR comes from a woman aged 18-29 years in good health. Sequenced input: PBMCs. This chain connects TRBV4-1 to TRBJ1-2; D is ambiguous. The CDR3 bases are TGCGCCAGCAGCCAAAACACAAACTATGGCTACACCTTC. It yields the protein CASSQNTNYGYTF.